The TCR beta chain described here comes from a study of blood T cells in healthy people across ages. The second PCR ran roughly 7 to 11 cycles with a sample-barcoded 5' primer and J-beta primers. Using its own MiXCR run on the 5' RACE reads, TCRdb lists one record per CDR3 protein. The table shows 800,000 or so distinct CDR3 sequences, with 20% to 30% occurring only once. In addition, the sample was reused for a study of T cells of mothers and their children.

Sequenced material: blood. This receptor was taken from a boy between 10 and 17 years old in good health.

This chain's CDR3 is CASSVEGTATDTQYF. The CDR3 bases are TGTGCCAGCAGCGTAGAGGGGACTGCCACAGATACGCAGTATTTT. The rearrangement links TRBV9 to TRBJ2-3, with D possibly being TRBD2 (6 bases). In germline, CDR1 is SGDLS, CDR2 YYNGEE. The CDR3 contains 15 residues. The V gene lost 0 bases and the J gene lost 2 bases, with 10 bases spanning the gap.